This TCR beta chain was recovered during a study of T cells after yellow fever vaccination. V lost 5 bases to trimming and J lost 3 bases, with 14 bases between them. The germline CDR1 and CDR2 sequences are SGHTA and FQGNSA. CDR3 length: 14 amino acids. The authors made TCR cDNA by 5'RACE template switching, adding a universal primer site and UMIs. TCRdb re-called the 5' RACE reads through MiXCR, storing one row per CDR3 protein. The sample has 500,000 to 650,000 distinct CDR3 sequences, roughly 14% seen once. Turning to this clonotype: Its antigen remains unknown.

Whole-study results and caveats: A minor fraction of clonotypes spanned both CD4 and CD8 compartments. Reappearing after the booster were most of the clones from primary vaccination (roughly 96% CD4, around 88% CD8).

This TCR was sampled from a man younger than 40 who received the YFV17D yellow fever vaccine. Sequencing was performed on PBMCs, taken on the day of the yellow fever booster vaccination. The chain couples TRBV7-2 to TRBJ2-7, with a tentative D call TRBD1 (6 bases). The CDR3 DNA sequence: TGTGCCAGCAGCCTCGGGACATACTACTACGAGCAGTACTTC. The encoded protein is CASSLGTYYYEQYF.